The entry below describes one T cell receptor (beta chain). Its antigen remains unidentified. The unexposed donors gave CD4+ T cells in about 2010-2019, prior to COVID-19. After roughly 9 days of culture, CD4+ T cells were isolated. These data come from a study of CD4 T cells in relation to SARS-CoV-2 and coronaviruses. V shed 6 bases and J shed 3 bases, with 15 bases lying between them. This CDR3 has 15 residues. The germline V gene encodes CDR1 MDHEN and CDR2 SYDVKM. Clones were read by immunoSEQ multiplex PCR, and TCRdb kept only the in-frame ones, dropping some. The sample carries around 25,000 clones, 75% to 80% recorded once.

The material sequenced was CD4+ T cells from PBMCs, cultured in vitro. This receptor was taken from a human donor in good health. The rearrangement joins TRBV28 to TRBJ1-5; D is ambiguous. In DNA form, the CDR3 reads TGTGCCAGCAGCCCCGGACCGTTAACCAATCAGCCCCAGCATTTT. Protein product: CASSPGPLTNQPQHF.